These 22 T cell receptor beta chains were all obtained from the same sample, sequenced in a study of T cells after yellow fever vaccination. TCRdb used MiXCR to reprocess the 5' RACE reads, holding one entry per CDR3 protein. The repertoire holds around 330,000 distinct CDR3 sequences, with around 3.6% as singletons. The material was PBMCs, obtained on the day of the yellow fever booster vaccination. The receptors shown here come from a man between 18 and 35 years old who received the YFV17D yellow fever vaccine.

The chain combines TRBV4-1 with TRBJ2-5; D remains unclear. From germline, CDR1 is MGHRA and CDR2 YSYEKL. V was pared by 3 bases and J by 2 bases, with 7 bases between. The length of the CDR3 is 13 residues. CDR3 bases: TGCGCCAGCAGCCAGTGGCGTCAAGAGACCCAGTACTTC. It codes for CASSQWRQETQYF.

The sample holds many counts of this clonotype. The CDR3 loop reads CASRPGQLQPQHF. CDR3 nucleotide sequence: TGTGCCAGCAGGCCGGGACAGCTACAGCCCCAGCATTTT. The chain recombines TRBV12-3 or TRBV12-4 with TRBJ1-5; 7 bases fit TRBD1. The CDR3 runs 13 residues. V lost 6 bases to trimming and J lost 7 bases; unmatched junction nucleotides: 6.

This clonotype occurred many times. This chain joins TRBV5-1 and TRBJ1-1; 7 nucleotides agree with TRBD1. From germline, CDR1 is SGHRS and CDR2 YFSETQ. Trimming cost V 9 bases and J 3 bases; bases outside gene matches: 8. The CDR3 is made up of 13 amino acids. The CDR3 coding sequence is TGCGCCACCTCGACAGGGCAGGACACTGAAGCTTTCTTT. This translates into CATSTGQDTEAFF.

This clonotype was counted only a few times. The genes are TRBV15 and TRBJ2-5, with 9 positions matching TRBD2. The CDR3 consists of 17 residues. Germline assignment: CDR1 LNHNV and CDR2 YYDKDF (reference sequence). The J segment lost 2 bases and the V segment lost 3 bases, leaving 10 bases of the junction unmatched. CDR3 in amino acids: CATSSGRSGGFQETQYF. The CDR3 nucleotides read TGTGCCACCAGCAGTGGGCGCAGCGGGGGGTTTCAAGAGACCCAGTACTTC.

This clonotype occurred a few times. The rearrangement joins TRBV11-2 to TRBJ2-7, with 7 bases matching TRBD2. Germline assignment: CDR1 SGHAT and CDR2 FQNNGV. After removal of 0 bases from V and 7 bases from J, the junction contained 3 bases not matched to a gene. This CDR3 contains 13 residues. The CDR3 is CASSLDREGEQYF. The CDR3 DNA reads as TGTGCCAGCAGCTTAGACAGGGAGGGAGAGCAGTACTTC.

There are a few counts of this clonotype. CDR3 nucleotide sequence: TGCAGTGCTACACCCGAACTAGATCGGAGCAATGAGCAGTTCTTC. Protein product: CSATPELDRSNEQFF. The rearrangement links TRBV20-1 to TRBJ2-1, with D possibly matching TRBD2 (5 bases). CDR1 and CDR2 (germline): DFQATT, SNEGSKA (reference sequence). The V and J ends lost 4 bases and 6 bases respectively, with 19 bases between them. The CDR3 runs to 15 residues.

This clonotype has a count of ten or more. CDR3 bases: TGTGCCAGCAGCCAATTTGACAGGGGGGAGGCTTTCTTT. It yields the protein CASSQFDRGEAFF. This rearrangement joins TRBV7-9 to TRBJ1-1, with 9 positions matching TRBD1. Germline V gene lookup returns CDR1 SEHNR and CDR2 FQNEAQ (reference sequence). The CDR3 spans 13 residues. Unmatched junction bases numbered 9, after V lost 5 bases and J lost 11 bases. Together with reference TRBV7-9 and TRBJ1-1, the CDR3 gives the full variable domain: DTGVSQNPRHKITKRGQNVTFRCDPISEHNRLYWYRQTLGQGPEFLTYFQNEAQLEKSRLLSDRFSAERPKGSFSTLEIQRTEQGDSAMYLCASSQFDRGEAFFGQGTRLTVV.

At least ten counts were recorded for this clonotype. V usage is TRBV6-5 and J usage is TRBJ2-5, with D possibly being TRBD2 (7 bases). This CDR3 is built from 15 residues. Germline lookup yields CDR1 MNHEY and CDR2 SVGAGI. V was cut by 5 bases and J by 2 bases, with 15 bases left in between. The DNA of the CDR3 is TGTGCCAGCAGTGCCAGGGGAGCGGGACAAGAGACCCAGTACTTC. It codes for CASSARGAGQETQYF.

This clonotype showed up many times. This rearrangement joins TRBV5-1 to TRBJ1-4; possible D gene TRBD1, 5 bases. Trimming stripped 1 base from V and 7 bases from J, with 14 bases between. Germline V gene sequence: CDR1 SGHRS, CDR2 YFSETQ. The CDR3 is 15 residues long. The CDR3 loop reads CASSLYPRESEKLFF. DNA of the CDR3: TGCGCCAGCAGCTTGTATCCCAGGGAAAGTGAAAAACTGTTTTTT.

In its sample, this clonotype was seen many times. The chain couples TRBV5-1 to TRBJ2-5; D might be TRBD2 (7 bases). Per germline, CDR1 SGHRS and CDR2 YFSETQ. V was trimmed by 0 bases and J by 2 bases, leaving 11 bases between them. This CDR3 spans 15 amino acids. CDR3 protein: CASSLEGGRQETQYF. CDR3 coding DNA: TGCGCCAGCAGCTTGGAGGGGGGGAGGCAAGAGACCCAGTACTTC.

This clonotype was counted many times. The chain combines TRBV9 with TRBJ2-3; TRBD2 agrees at 9 bases. V shed 0 bases and J 1 base; nucleotides not matched to a gene: 6. Germline assignment: CDR1 SGDLS and CDR2 YYNGEE. This CDR3 has 17 residues. In nucleotides, the CDR3 is TGTGCCAGCAGCGTAGGTCTAGCTAGCGGGGGCACAGATACGCAGTATTTT. Amino acids: CASSVGLASGGTDTQYF.

The gene calls are TRBV2 and TRBJ2-3; TRBD1 aligns across 8 bases. The V gene end was trimmed by 5 bases and the J gene end by 5 bases; junction bases not matched to a gene: 6. This CDR3 comprises 14 residues. Germline CDR1 and CDR2: SNHLY and FYNNEI. CDR3 nucleotide sequence: TGTGCCAGCAGTAGACAGGGGTCGGGAGATACGCAGTATTTT. This codes for CASSRQGSGDTQYF.

J is TRBJ2-3 and V is TRBV4-1; 10 nucleotides match TRBD2. The J segment lost 3 bases and the V segment lost 4 bases, leaving 10 bases of the junction unmatched. Looked up from germline, CDR1 is MGHRA and CDR2 is YSYEKL. The CDR3 is 17 amino acids. The CDR3 DNA reads TGCGCCAGCAGCCGGCCTTCCGGGACTAGCGATACAGATACGCAGTATTTT. Amino acid sequence: CASSRPSGTSDTDTQYF.

This clonotype was detected only a few times. The chain has TRBV12-3 or TRBV12-4 and TRBJ1-5; TRBD1 is a possible D gene (5 bases). The V end was cut by 5 bases, the J end by 7 bases, with 15 bases between. The CDR3 totals 14 residues. CDR3 sequence (DNA): TGTGCCAGCAGTCGGGACTCTACGTTACAGCCCCAGCATTTT. Its translation: CASSRDSTLQPQHF.

Ten or more counts support this clonotype. The chain links TRBV7-3 to TRBJ2-1, with 8 bases that match TRBD2. The V segment lost 0 bases and the J segment 9 bases; nucleotides outside the gene matches: 4. CDR1 is SGHTA and CDR2 is FQGTGA in the germline V gene. The CDR3 loop spans 14 amino acids. DNA of the CDR3: TGTGCCAGCAGCTTAACCAGCGGGGGAGGTGAGCAGTTCTTC. It is translated as CASSLTSGGGEQFF.

J is TRBJ2-3 and V is TRBV11-3, with 9 bases identical to TRBD1. Germline assignment: CDR1 SGHNT and CDR2 YENEEA. The CDR3 sequence is 17 residues long. Unmatched junction bases numbered 6, after V lost 0 bases and J lost 2 bases. The CDR3 sequence: CASSLDSGQGYTDTQYF. In nucleotides, the CDR3 is TGTGCCAGCAGCTTAGATTCCGGACAGGGGTACACAGATACGCAGTATTTT.

DNA for the CDR3: TGTGCCAGCAGTCCTACCGGGCCTGAGCAGTTCTTC. This translates into CASSPTGPEQFF. This rearrangement joins TRBV6-5 to TRBJ2-1; D call uncertain. This CDR3 is built from 12 residues. Germline values: CDR1 MNHEY, CDR2 SVGAGI. V was pared by 5 bases and J by 9 bases, with 11 bases between.

The chain couples TRBV25-1 to TRBJ1-6; TRBD1 is a possible D gene (5 bases). From germline, CDR1 is MGHDK and CDR2 SYGVNS. CDR3 length equals 13 residues. Between the trimmed V and J ends, which lost 2 bases and 9 bases, there was a span of 8 bases. Here the CDR3 reads CASSERGASPLHF. CDR3 DNA: TGTGCCAGCAGTGAAAGGGGAGCTTCACCCCTCCACTTT. The entire variable domain, with the rest obtained from reference TRBV25-1 and TRBJ1-6, is as follows: EADIYQTPRYLVIGTGKKITLECSQTMGHDKMYWYQQDPGMELHLIHYSYGVNSTEKGDLSSESTVSRIRTEHFPLTLESARPSHTSQYLCASSERGASPLHFGNGTRLTVT.

This clonotype turned up a few times. J is TRBJ2-1 and V is TRBV14; a possible D gene is TRBD2 (5 bases). CDR3 length: 16 amino acids. Trimming stripped 1 base from V and 0 bases from J, with 10 bases between. Germline V gene sequence: CDR1 SGHDN, CDR2 FVKESK. This CDR3 is CASSQVRRSSYNEQFF. CDR3 sequence (DNA): TGTGCCAGCAGCCAAGTCCGGAGGAGCTCCTACAATGAGCAGTTCTTC.

This clonotype was seen ten or more times. The chain joins TRBV7-2 to TRBJ2-2; 7 bases map to TRBD1. This CDR3 is 16 amino acids long. Trimming removed 5 bases from V and 4 bases from J; junction bases left unmatched: 10. Germline loops: CDR1 SGHTA, CDR2 FQGNSA. CDR3 DNA sequence: TGTGCCAGCAGCCCATCTTGGACAGGAGGCACCGGGGAGCTGTTTTTT. It specifies CASSPSWTGGTGELFF.

This clonotype was seen a handful of times. This rearrangement joins TRBV6-5 to TRBJ1-1; D not resolved. Deletions cut 6 bases from V and 2 bases from J, with 10 bases between. The CDR3 loop spans 13 amino acids. Germline CDR1 MNHEY, CDR2 SVGAGI. The CDR3 bases are TGTGCCAGCAGCTATGGATTTAACACTGAAGCTTTCTTT. Its translation is CASSYGFNTEAFF.

This clonotype was found many times. The V gene is TRBV20-1, the J gene TRBJ2-3; the match to TRBD1 covers 8 bases. The CDR3 length is 18 residues. Germline lookup yields CDR1 DFQATT and CDR2 SNEGSKA (reference sequence). The J segment lost 2 bases and the V segment lost 0 bases, leaving 13 bases of the junction unmatched. The CDR3 DNA follows: TGCAGTGCTAGAGATCCCCCAGGACAGGGAGCTATCACAGATACGCAGTATTTT. Residues: CSARDPPGQGAITDTQYF.